These 23 T cell receptor beta chains originate from one sample sequenced in a study of metastatic and nonmetastatic thyroid tumors. Thyroid surgery had not been preceded by any treatment in any patient. TCRdb recomputed clones from the PCR reads via MiXCR. There are about 25,000 clones in the sample; roughly 20% occur only once, and 4.4% lies in the top ten. The sample comprised adjacent normal tissue. Source of these receptors: a female donor with papillary thyroid cancer or a benign thyroid nodule (not recorded which). Some clones in this sample may be carry-over from other donors' samples.

This clone occurred many times. This may be a read error: a much more frequent sequence differs by one nucleotide. This CDR3 is also generated by other DNA sequences in the sample. V gene TRBV5-1 combines with J gene TRBJ1-6; D not resolved. Germline V lookup: CDR1 SGHRS, CDR2 YFSETQ. The V end lost 0 bases, the J end lost 13 bases, and 14 bases lay between the germline ends. The CDR3 length is 14 residues. CDR3 coding DNA: TGCGCCAGCAGCTTGGACGGGAAGGGTCCGCCCCTCCACTTT. Its translation: CASSLDGKGPPLHF.

This clone has ten or more counts. V is TRBV24-1 and J is TRBJ2-5; D remains unclear. This CDR3 contains 14 residues. Germline CDR1 reads KGHDR; CDR2 reads SFDVKD. V dropped 2 bases and J dropped 2 bases, with 8 bases sitting between them. The CDR3 protein is CATSDSDLQETQYF. The CDR3 nucleotides are TGTGCCACCAGTGATTCGGACCTACAAGAGACCCAGTACTTC.

In this sample, this clone turned up many times. The J gene is TRBJ2-1, the V gene TRBV20-1; TRBD2 might be the D (6 bases). The V gene lost 1 base and the J gene lost 0 bases, with 10 bases spanning the gap. The CDR3 is 15 amino acids. Germline CDR1 and CDR2: DFQATT and SNEGSKA (reference sequence). In DNA form, the CDR3 reads TGCAGTGCTAGAGGCCCCGGGGGCTCCTACAATGAGCAGTTCTTC. This sequence encodes CSARGPGGSYNEQFF.

This clone showed up just a few times. The chain's CDR3 is CASRGGGTGNTIYF. CDR3 sequence (DNA): TGTGCCAGCAGAGGGGGGGGGACTGGAAACACCATATATTTT. The rearrangement uses TRBV12-3 or TRBV12-4 and TRBJ1-3, with D maybe TRBD1 (6 bases). V lost 6 bases to trimming and J lost 2 bases, with 11 bases between them. This CDR3 has 14 amino acids.

On this clone itself: Since a much larger clone is just one base distant, this may be a read error. V is TRBV4-1 and J is TRBJ2-1; unclear D gene. Trimming took 4 bases from V and 7 from J, leaving 14 bases between them. The CDR3 has 14 residues. Germline V gene data show CDR1 as MGHRA and CDR2 as YSYEKL. CDR3 loop: CASSPTPAGNEQFF. As DNA, the CDR3 is TGCGCCAGCAGCCCGACTCCCGCTGGGAATGAGCAGTTCTTC.

This chain connects TRBV7-8 to TRBJ2-2, with 9 bases identical to TRBD2. Germline loops: CDR1 SGHVS, CDR2 FQNEAQ. The CDR3 runs to 14 residues. J was trimmed by 5 bases and V by 5 bases; bases with no gene match: 3. The CDR3 DNA reads as TGTGCCAGCAGCGTGCGGGGGGGGACCGGGGAGCTGTTTTTT. Translation: CASSVRGGTGELFF.

To note about this clone: Germline is not matched at one junction end, which may reflect a read error. The chain carries TRBV10-2 and TRBJ2-7; TRBD1 matches 7 bases. The CDR3 is 15 residues long. CDR1 WSHSY and CDR2 SAAADI come from the germline V gene. The CDR3 region is CASSQQGMWPYEQYF. The CDR3 DNA follows: TGCGCTAGCAGTCAACAGGGGATGTGGCCCTACGAGCAGTACTTC.

This clone occurred many times. The chain is built from TRBV27 and TRBJ2-3; TRBD2 matches 9 bases. This CDR3 is 17 amino acids long. Germline assignment: CDR1 MNHEY and CDR2 SMNVEV (reference sequence). V was pared by 5 bases and J by 3 bases, with 12 bases of the junction left unmatched. The CDR3 DNA sequence: TGTGCCAGCAGTCCGCCCGGGGCGGGAGGGGTAACAGATACGCAGTATTTT. Translating it yields CASSPPGAGGVTDTQYF.

This clone has a count of ten or more. This rearrangement joins TRBV20-1 to TRBJ1-5, with D possibly being TRBD1 (6 bases). Between the trimmed V and J ends, which lost 5 bases and 9 bases, there was a span of 11 bases. Germline CDR1 DFQATT, CDR2 SNEGSKA (reference sequence). CDR3 size: 11 residues. CDR3 DNA: TGCAGTGCTGAGGGGGTGGGGCCCCAGCATTTT. Translating it yields CSAEGVGPQHF.

This clone was recorded many times. The chain employs TRBV3-1 and TRBJ2-7; 8 bases agree with TRBD2. In germline, CDR1 is LGHDT, CDR2 YNNKEL (reference sequence). Trimming cost V 2 bases and J 3 bases; bases outside gene matches: 3. The CDR3 totals 14 residues. CDR3 sequence: CASSQLAGHYEQYF. The DNA of the CDR3 is TGTGCCAGCAGCCAACTAGCGGGCCACTACGAGCAGTACTTC.

This clone has a count of ten or more. The chain is built from TRBV18 and TRBJ2-1, with D perhaps matching TRBD2 (5 bases). The germline V gene encodes CDR1 KGHSH and CDR2 LQKENI. V was pared by 3 bases and J by 10 bases, with 16 bases between. The CDR3 loop spans 14 amino acids. The CDR3 loop reads CASSPSLAKREQFF. CDR3 nucleotide sequence: TGTGCCAGCTCACCCTCGCTAGCTAAAAGAGAGCAGTTCTTC.

By share of the sample, this clone is medium-sized. J is TRBJ1-5 and V is TRBV6-1; D gene ambiguous. Germline CDR1 is MNHNS and CDR2 is SASEGT. The CDR3 totals 11 residues. V was shortened by 6 bases and J by 7 bases, with 7 bases between the two germline ends. CDR3 region: CASRIGQPQHF. As DNA, the CDR3 is TGTGCCAGCAGGATCGGGCAGCCCCAGCATTTT.

By sample share, this clone is medium-sized. The chain uses TRBV6-2 or TRBV6-3 and TRBJ2-7; 10 bases line up with TRBD2. The CDR3 has 14 amino acids. J gave up 3 bases and V 6 bases, and 5 bases lay outside the gene matches. The germline CDR1 and CDR2 sequences are MNHEY and SVGEGT. CDR3 coding DNA: TGTGCCAGCAGGAGGACTAGCGGATTCTACGAGCAGTACTTC. Its translation: CASRRTSGFYEQYF.

This clone was detected a few times. The genes are TRBV12-3 or TRBV12-4 and TRBJ2-1; tentative D call: TRBD2 (6 bases). CDR3 length: 11 amino acids. V was cut by 5 bases and J by 9 bases, with 8 bases left in between. Written as DNA, the CDR3 is TGTGCCAGCAGTCGTAGCGGTGAGCAGTTCTTC. Its translation: CASSRSGEQFF.

This chain joins TRBV20-1 and TRBJ2-1, with 7 bases aligning to TRBD2. The CDR3 sequence is 15 residues long. Trimming cost V 2 bases and J 2 bases; bases outside gene matches: 6. Germline V gives CDR1 DFQATT, CDR2 SNEGSKA (reference sequence). The CDR3 spells CSARLMLAAYNEQFF. Written as DNA, the CDR3 is TGCAGTGCTAGATTAATGCTAGCGGCCTACAATGAGCAGTTCTTC.

This clone was seen at least ten times. The V call is TRBV20-1, the J call TRBJ1-5; D is uncertain. V was shortened by 5 bases and J by 4 bases, with 12 bases between the two germline ends. The CDR3 runs 13 residues. Germline loops: CDR1 DFQATT, CDR2 SNEGSKA (reference sequence). The chain's CDR3 is CSADAAGNQPQHF. As DNA, the CDR3 is TGCAGTGCTGACGCGGCCGGGAATCAGCCCCAGCATTTT.

By share, this clone ranks as medium-sized. Here the CDR3 DNA reads TGTGCCAGCAGGCGCTTACTCGGGACAGGGGTTGGTAATGAGCAGTTCTTC. This translates into CASRRLLGTGVGNEQFF. The V gene is TRBV28, the J gene TRBJ2-1, with TRBD1 matching 10 bases. Looked up from germline, CDR1 is MDHEN and CDR2 is SYDVKM. J lost 7 bases, V lost 6 bases, and 15 bases had no gene match. The CDR3 totals 17 residues.

This clone came up a few times. The gene calls are TRBV6-1 and TRBJ2-2; D remains unclear. This CDR3 has 12 amino acids. The germline gives CDR1 MNHNS, CDR2 SASEGT. V was shortened by 6 bases and J by 6 bases, with 8 bases between the two germline ends. The CDR3 here is CASRFGSGELFF. The CDR3 nucleotides are TGTGCCAGCAGATTCGGGTCCGGGGAGCTGTTTTTT.

As concerns this clone: The junction does not match germline at one end; this may be a read error. The DNA of the CDR3 is TGCAGTTCTAGTTACCTACTAGCGGGAAACACAGATACGCAGTATTTT. Translating it yields CSSSYLLAGNTDTQYF. The chain is built from TRBV20-1 and TRBJ2-3; 10 bases agree with TRBD2. From germline, CDR1 is DFQATT and CDR2 SNEGSKA (reference sequence). This CDR3 has 16 residues.

This clone is labeled medium-sized. The CDR3 sequence: CASSEIIDTYEQYF. In DNA, the CDR3 is TGTGCCAGCAGTGAAATTATAGACACCTACGAGCAGTACTTC. This chain uses TRBV6-1 with TRBJ2-7, with unresolved D. The CDR3 sequence is 14 residues long. V was pared by 2 bases and J by 2 bases, with 10 bases between. Per germline, CDR1 MNHNS and CDR2 SASEGT.

As concerns this clone: At one end the junction does not follow the germline gene, possibly because of a read error. The J gene is TRBJ2-2, the V gene TRBV27, with D maybe TRBD2 (5 bases). Germline values: CDR1 MNHEY, CDR2 SMNVEV (reference sequence). The CDR3 consists of 14 residues. The CDR3 nucleotides read TGTGCCAGCAGACCCCGCGCCCTCGCCGGGGAGCCGTTTTTT. Residues: CASRPRALAGEPFF.

In its sample, this clone was seen a few times. The chain recombines TRBV7-8 with TRBJ1-1; the D gene is possibly TRBD1 (5 bases). Trimming shortened V by 4 bases and J by 5 bases, and 14 bases separated the two germline ends. The CDR3 consists of 14 residues. The germline CDR1 and CDR2 sequences are SGHVS and FQNEAQ. CDR3 protein: CASSSTTGGTEAFF. For the CDR3, the DNA is TGTGCCAGCAGCTCTACTACTGGGGGAACTGAAGCTTTCTTT.

In this sample, this clone turned up many times. This sequence joins TRBV29-1 and TRBJ1-2; TRBD1 matches at 7 bases. V gave up 6 bases and J gave up 0 bases; unmatched junction bases: 7. The germline V gene has CDR1 SQVTM and CDR2 ANQGSEA. This CDR3 spans 14 amino acids. The CDR3 loop is CSVASGQANYGYTF. The CDR3 DNA follows: TGCAGCGTGGCCTCAGGACAGGCTAACTATGGCTACACCTTC.